What follows describes a single T cell receptor beta chain. The sort gate was single viable CD3+CD4+CD8-CD45RO+ cells for memory CD4+ T cells. The assay was immunoSEQ multiplex PCR, and TCRdb's table has in-frame clones only and misses some. The data contain over 40,000 clones, around 79% of them seen just once; the ten biggest clones take up about 0.79%. The sample comes from a study of memory CD4+ T cells and cytomegalovirus serostatus. V was clipped by 2 bases and J by 1 base; unmatched bases: 2. CDR3 length: 14 residues. CDR1 is SGHDT and CDR2 is YYEEEE in the germline V gene. What was sequenced was memory CD4+ T cells from blood. The rearrangement links TRBV5-6 to TRBJ2-7; 8 bases are shared with TRBD2. The source is an adult in good health and CMV-seronegative. CDR3 in DNA: TGTGCCAGCAGCTTCCGGGGGGGATCCTACGAGCAGTACTTC. Translated: CASSFRGGSYEQYF.